The clone carrying this T cell receptor beta chain was detected once. The CDR3 covers 12 residues. The J segment lost 5 bases and the V segment lost 6 bases, leaving 2 bases of the junction unmatched. Germline-derived CDR1 and CDR2 are SNHLY and FYNNEI. Profiled with immunoSEQ multiplex PCR; TCRdb holds only in-frame clones, not every one. The profile shows 89,000 or so clones, roughly 80% of them singletons. This specimen comes from a study of radiotherapy plus CTLA-4 blockade in lung cancer. V is TRBV2 and J is TRBJ2-7; 9 positions match TRBD1. The clonotype originates from a human donor with non-small cell lung cancer who had a partial response to radiotherapy plus ipilimumab. The source was peripheral blood, collected from a patient treated with radiotherapy plus ipilimumab. The CDR3 loop is CASRGQGNEQYF. DNA of the CDR3: TGTGCCAGCAGGGGACAGGGTAACGAGCAGTACTTC.